The 8 T cell receptor beta chains given below trace back to one sample, sequenced in a study of cytomegalovirus exposure and HLA in healthy donors. Primers for the PCR totalled 60 Vbeta and 13 Jbeta. The repertoire was sequenced with immunoSEQ multiplex PCR; TCRdb's copy has only in-frame clones and lacks some. This table holds 95,000 to 150,000 clones, about 75% found once. The sample consisted of PBMCs. The receptors stem from a man between 60 and 75 years old in good health and CMV-seropositive.

In its sample, this clone was seen a few times. This sequence joins TRBV2 and TRBJ2-2; 10 positions agree with TRBD2. This CDR3 region has 17 residues. V shed 6 bases, J shed 4 bases, and the junction held 11 bases outside the gene matches. CDR1 is SNHLY and CDR2 is FYNNEI in the germline V gene. CDR3 nucleotide sequence: TGTGCCAGCAGCGGCTTTGGTAGCGGGAGGCGCACCGGGGAGCTGTTTTTT. This encodes CASSGFGSGRRTGELFF.

The chain links TRBV11-2 to TRBJ1-1, with a tentative D call TRBD1 (5 bases). Deletions cut 5 bases from V and 1 base from J, with 20 bases between. Germline CDR1 and CDR2: SGHAT and FQNNGV. The CDR3 is made up of 17 amino acids. CDR3 in amino acids: CASSPRGTPGGNTEAFF. For the CDR3, the DNA is TGTGCCAGCAGCCCCAGAGGGACCCCCGGGGGGAACACTGAAGCTTTCTTT.

V usage is TRBV28 and J usage is TRBJ2-2; 8 bases are shared with TRBD1. The V segment lost 1 base and the J segment 4 bases; nucleotides outside the gene matches: 5. Germline V gives CDR1 MDHEN, CDR2 SYDVKM. This CDR3 spans 16 amino acids. The CDR3 region has the DNA TGTGCCAGCAGTTTATCAAGGACAGGGCCCACCGGGGAGCTGTTTTTT. Protein sequence: CASSLSRTGPTGELFF.

CDR3 nucleotide sequence: TGTGCCAGCAGTTTATTAACAGGAAATGAAAAACTGTTTTTT. Translation gives CASSLLTGNEKLFF. The genes are TRBV28 and TRBJ1-4; the D gene is possibly TRBD1 (5 bases). Trimming removed 1 base from V and 5 bases from J, with 8 bases in between. This CDR3 comprises 14 residues. Germline V gene data show CDR1 as MDHEN and CDR2 as SYDVKM.

The chain carries TRBV7-2 and TRBJ2-1, with D perhaps matching TRBD1 (5 bases). V lost 5 bases, J lost 6 bases, and 14 bases lay in between. Germline V gene sequence: CDR1 SGHTA, CDR2 FQGNSA. This CDR3 has 14 residues. The CDR3 nucleotides are TGTGCCAGCAGCCTAACGGGTGGGGCCAATGAGCAGTTCTTC. Its protein is CASSLTGGANEQFF.

This clone was detected once. CDR3 bases: TGTGCCAGCAGTGGGGGCGGGGGGTACGGGGTGTACAATGAGCAGTTCTTC. Translation gives CASSGGGGYGVYNEQFF. The chain is built from TRBV2 and TRBJ2-1; 8 positions agree with TRBD2. Germline V gives CDR1 SNHLY, CDR2 FYNNEI. J lost 4 bases, V lost 4 bases, and 12 bases had no gene match. The CDR3 is 17 amino acids. Supplemented by reference TRBV2 and TRBJ2-1, the full variable domain reads EPEVTQTPSHQVTQMGQEVILRCVPISNHLYFYWYRQILGQKVEFLVSFYNNEISEKSEIFDDQFSVERPDGSNFTLKIRSTKLEDSAMYFCASSGGGGYGVYNEQFFGPGTRLTVL.

This chain connects TRBV6-4 to TRBJ1-2; unclear D gene. The germline V and J ends were trimmed by 6 bases and 1 base, with 9 bases remaining between them. Per germline, CDR1 MRHNA and CDR2 SNTAGT. CDR3 length: 13 amino acids. The CDR3 loop reads CASSPELNYGYTF. The CDR3 region has the DNA TGTGCCAGCAGCCCCGAACTTAACTATGGCTACACCTTC.

V is TRBV30 and J is TRBJ1-1; D gene uncertain. Trimming took off 2 bases at V and 0 bases at J, with 7 bases between the two ends. CDR1 is GTSNPN and CDR2 is SVGIG in the germline V gene (reference sequence). This CDR3 comprises 13 residues. The CDR3 DNA is TGTGCCTGGAGTATGACACTGAACACTGAAGCTTTCTTT. It encodes CAWSMTLNTEAFF. Drawing the rest from reference TRBV30 and TRBJ1-1, the complete variable domain is SQTIHQWPATLVQPVGSPLSLECTVEGTSNPNLYWYRQAAGRGLQLLFYSVGIGQISSEVPQNLSASRPQDRQFILSSKKLLLSDSGFYLCAWSMTLNTEAFFGQGTRLTVV.